This TCR beta chain is from a study of T cells in Graves' hyperthyroidism and ophthalmopathy. As for the study in general: Blood was drawn when the patient was first diagnosed and still untreated. Whole-study results and caveats: The blood repertoire included most of the expanded thyroid clonotypes above 0.001. Ophthalmopathy prediction by the model preceded onset by a median approximately 6.1 months.

The CDR3 is 16 residues long. The V and J ends lost 4 bases and 3 bases, in that order; junction bases with no gene match: 11. Germline values: CDR1 SGHNT, CDR2 YYREEE (reference sequence). It was RNA transcripts that yielded the amplified TCR beta CDR3 regions. HTBI primers were employed in a first-round RT-PCR of the TCR CDR3. Each CDR3 protein gets one entry after TCRdb re-called the multiplex PCR reads with MiXCR. This sample carries 550,000 to 600,000 distinct CDR3 sequences, approximately 15% of them seen once, and the ten largest clones take 6.5% to 9%. This clonotype turned up a few times. Its antigen is undetermined. Uncontrolled infection, other autoimmune disease, pregnancy or lactation excluded patients.

The chain recombines TRBV5-4 with TRBJ2-7; 9 positions match TRBD1. This TCR was recovered from a woman aged 18 to 35 with Graves' ophthalmopathy. The sample comprised blood. The CDR3 bases are TGTGCCAGCAGCCATCTTCCGGGGACAGGGAACTACGAGCAGTACTTC. Its translation: CASSHLPGTGNYEQYF.